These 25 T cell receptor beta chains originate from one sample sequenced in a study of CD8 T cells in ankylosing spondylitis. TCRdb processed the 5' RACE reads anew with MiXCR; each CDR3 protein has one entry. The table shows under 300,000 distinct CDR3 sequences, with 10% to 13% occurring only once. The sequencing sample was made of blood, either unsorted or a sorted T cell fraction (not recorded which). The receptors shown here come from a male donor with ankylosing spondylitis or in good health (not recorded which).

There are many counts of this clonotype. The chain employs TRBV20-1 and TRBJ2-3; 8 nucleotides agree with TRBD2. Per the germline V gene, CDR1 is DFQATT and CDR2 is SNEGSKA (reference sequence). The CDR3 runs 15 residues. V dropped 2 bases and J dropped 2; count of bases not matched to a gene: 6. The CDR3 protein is CSARSLAVTTDTQYF. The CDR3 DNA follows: TGCAGTGCTAGATCACTAGCGGTAACCACAGATACGCAGTATTTT.

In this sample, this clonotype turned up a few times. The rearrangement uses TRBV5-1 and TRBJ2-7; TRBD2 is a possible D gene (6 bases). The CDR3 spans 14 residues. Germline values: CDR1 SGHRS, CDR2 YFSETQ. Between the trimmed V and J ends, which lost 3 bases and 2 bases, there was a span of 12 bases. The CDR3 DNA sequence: TGCGCCAGCAGCTGGGGGACTCAAACCTACGAGCAGTACTTC. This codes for CASSWGTQTYEQYF.

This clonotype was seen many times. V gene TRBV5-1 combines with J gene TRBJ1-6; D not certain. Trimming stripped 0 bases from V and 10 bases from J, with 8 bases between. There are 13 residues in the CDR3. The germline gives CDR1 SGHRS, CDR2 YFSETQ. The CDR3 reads CASSLEVKSPLHF. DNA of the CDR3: TGCGCCAGCAGCTTGGAGGTCAAATCACCCCTCCACTTT.

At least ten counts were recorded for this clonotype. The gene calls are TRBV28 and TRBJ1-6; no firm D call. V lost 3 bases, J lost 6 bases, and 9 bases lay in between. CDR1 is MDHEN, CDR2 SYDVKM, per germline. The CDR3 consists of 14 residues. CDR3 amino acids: CASSFGQPNSPLHF. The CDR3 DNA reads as TGTGCCAGCAGTTTCGGGCAGCCTAATTCACCCCTCCACTTT.

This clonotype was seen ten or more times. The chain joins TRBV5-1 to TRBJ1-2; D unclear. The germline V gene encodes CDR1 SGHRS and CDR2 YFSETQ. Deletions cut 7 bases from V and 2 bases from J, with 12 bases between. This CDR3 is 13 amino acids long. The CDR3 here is CASYSESNYGYTF. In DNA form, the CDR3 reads TGCGCCAGCTATTCAGAAAGCAACTATGGCTACACCTTC.

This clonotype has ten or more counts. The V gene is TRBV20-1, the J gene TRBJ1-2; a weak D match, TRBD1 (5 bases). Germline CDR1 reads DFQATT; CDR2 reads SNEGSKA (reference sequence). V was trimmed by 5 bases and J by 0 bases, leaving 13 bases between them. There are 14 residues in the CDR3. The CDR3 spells CSASTWDPNYGYTF. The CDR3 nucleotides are TGCAGTGCTTCCACCTGGGACCCTAACTATGGCTACACCTTC.

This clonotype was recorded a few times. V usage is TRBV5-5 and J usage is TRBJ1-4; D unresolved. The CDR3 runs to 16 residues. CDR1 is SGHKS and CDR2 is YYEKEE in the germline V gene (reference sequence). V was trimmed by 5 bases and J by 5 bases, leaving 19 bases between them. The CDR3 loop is CASSSPSRALNEKLFF. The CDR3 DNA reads TGTGCCAGCAGTTCTCCCTCCCGGGCCTTAAATGAAAAACTGTTTTTT.

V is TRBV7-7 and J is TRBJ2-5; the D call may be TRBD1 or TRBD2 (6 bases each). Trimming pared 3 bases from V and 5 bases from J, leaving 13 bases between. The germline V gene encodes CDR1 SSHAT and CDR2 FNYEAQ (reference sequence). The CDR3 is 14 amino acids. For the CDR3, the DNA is TGTGCCAGCAGCTTTCGGGGGCTAGGGGAGACCCAGTACTTC. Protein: CASSFRGLGETQYF.

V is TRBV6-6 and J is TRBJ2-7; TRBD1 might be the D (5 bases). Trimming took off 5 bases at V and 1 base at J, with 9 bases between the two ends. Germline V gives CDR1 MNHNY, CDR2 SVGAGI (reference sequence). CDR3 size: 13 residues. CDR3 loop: CASSPQESYEQYF. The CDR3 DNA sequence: TGTGCCAGCAGTCCACAGGAATCCTACGAGCAGTACTTC.

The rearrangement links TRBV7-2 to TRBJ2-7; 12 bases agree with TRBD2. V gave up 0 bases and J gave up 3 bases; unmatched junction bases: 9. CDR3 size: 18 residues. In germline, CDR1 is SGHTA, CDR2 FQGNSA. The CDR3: CASSLARRASGRDYEQYF. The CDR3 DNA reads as TGTGCCAGCAGCTTAGCGCGGCGGGCTAGCGGGAGGGACTACGAGCAGTACTTC.

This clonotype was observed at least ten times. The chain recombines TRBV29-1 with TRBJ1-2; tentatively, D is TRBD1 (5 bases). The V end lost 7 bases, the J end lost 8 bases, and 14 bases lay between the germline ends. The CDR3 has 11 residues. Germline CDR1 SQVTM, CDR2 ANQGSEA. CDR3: CSAEQARGYTF. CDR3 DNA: TGCAGCGCCGAACAGGCGCGGGGCTACACCTTC.

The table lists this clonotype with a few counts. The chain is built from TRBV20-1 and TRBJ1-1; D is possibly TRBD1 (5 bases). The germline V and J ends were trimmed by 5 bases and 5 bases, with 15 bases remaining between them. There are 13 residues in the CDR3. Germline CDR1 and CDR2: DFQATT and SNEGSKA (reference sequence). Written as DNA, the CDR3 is TGCAGTGCTCCTGGGGGACGGTCAACTGAAGCTTTCTTT. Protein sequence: CSAPGGRSTEAFF.

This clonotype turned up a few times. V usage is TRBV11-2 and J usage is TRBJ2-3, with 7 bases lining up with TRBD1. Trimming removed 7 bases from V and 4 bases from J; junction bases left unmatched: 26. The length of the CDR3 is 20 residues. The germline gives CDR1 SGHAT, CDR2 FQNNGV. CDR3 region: CASTFTPGQDSLIAPDTQYF. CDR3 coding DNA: TGTGCCAGCACCTTCACCCCAGGACAGGACTCCCTCATAGCGCCAGATACGCAGTATTTT.

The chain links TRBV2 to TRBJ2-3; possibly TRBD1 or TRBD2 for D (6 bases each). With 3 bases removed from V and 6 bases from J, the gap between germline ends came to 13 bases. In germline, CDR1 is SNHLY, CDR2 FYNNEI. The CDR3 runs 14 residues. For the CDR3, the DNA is TGTGCCAGCAGTGATGTACAGGGAGGTGATACGCAGTATTTT. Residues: CASSDVQGGDTQYF.

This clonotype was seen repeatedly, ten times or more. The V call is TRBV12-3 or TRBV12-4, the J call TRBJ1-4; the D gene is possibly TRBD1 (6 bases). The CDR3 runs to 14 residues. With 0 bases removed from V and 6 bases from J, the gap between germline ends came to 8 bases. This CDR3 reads CASSLAGGDEKLFF. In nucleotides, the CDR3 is TGTGCCAGCAGTTTAGCAGGGGGTGATGAAAAACTGTTTTTT.

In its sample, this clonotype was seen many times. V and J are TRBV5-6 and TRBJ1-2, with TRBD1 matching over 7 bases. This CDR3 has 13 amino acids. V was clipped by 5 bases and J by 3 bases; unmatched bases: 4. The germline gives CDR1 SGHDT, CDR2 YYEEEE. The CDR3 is CASSTGTDYGYTF. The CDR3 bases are TGTGCCAGCAGTACCGGGACAGACTATGGCTACACCTTC.

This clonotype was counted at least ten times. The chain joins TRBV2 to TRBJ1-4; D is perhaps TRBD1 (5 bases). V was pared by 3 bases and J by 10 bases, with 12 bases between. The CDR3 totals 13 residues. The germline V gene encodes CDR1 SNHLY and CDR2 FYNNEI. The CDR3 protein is CASSEVGRGKLFF. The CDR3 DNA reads TGTGCCAGCAGTGAGGTGGGACGTGGAAAACTGTTTTTT. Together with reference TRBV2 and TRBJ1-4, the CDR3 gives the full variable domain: EPEVTQTPSHQVTQMGQEVILRCVPISNHLYFYWYRQILGQKVEFLVSFYNNEISEKSEIFDDQFSVERPDGSNFTLKIRSTKLEDSAMYFCASSEVGRGKLFFGSGTQLSVL.

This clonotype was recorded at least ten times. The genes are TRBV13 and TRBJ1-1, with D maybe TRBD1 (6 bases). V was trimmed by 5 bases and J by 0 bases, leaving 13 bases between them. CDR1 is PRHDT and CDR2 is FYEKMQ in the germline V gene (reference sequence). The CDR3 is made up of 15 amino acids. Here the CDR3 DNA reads TGTGCCAGCAGCACCAGGACAGCCATGAACACTGAAGCTTTCTTT. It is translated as CASSTRTAMNTEAFF.

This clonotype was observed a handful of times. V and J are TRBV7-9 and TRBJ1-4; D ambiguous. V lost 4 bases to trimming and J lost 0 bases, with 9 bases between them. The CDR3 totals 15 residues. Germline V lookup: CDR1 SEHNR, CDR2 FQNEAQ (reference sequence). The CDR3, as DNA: TGTGCCAGCAGCTCATCCGTGACAACTAATGAAAAACTGTTTTTT. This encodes CASSSSVTTNEKLFF.

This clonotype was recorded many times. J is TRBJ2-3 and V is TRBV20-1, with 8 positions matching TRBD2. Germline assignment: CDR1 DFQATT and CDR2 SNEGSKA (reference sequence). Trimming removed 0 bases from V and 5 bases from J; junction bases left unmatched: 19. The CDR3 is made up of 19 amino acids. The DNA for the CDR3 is TGCAGTGCTAGAGATTGGCAGAGTGGAAGCGGGGGAATTATAGATACGCAGTATTTT. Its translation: CSARDWQSGSGGIIDTQYF.

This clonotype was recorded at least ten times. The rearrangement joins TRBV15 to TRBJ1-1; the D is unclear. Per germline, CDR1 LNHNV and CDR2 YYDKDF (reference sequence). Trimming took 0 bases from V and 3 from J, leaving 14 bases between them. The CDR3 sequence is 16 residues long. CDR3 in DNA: TGTGCCACCAGCAGAGATATCGGAATCTGGGACACTGAAGCTTTCTTT. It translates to CATSRDIGIWDTEAFF.

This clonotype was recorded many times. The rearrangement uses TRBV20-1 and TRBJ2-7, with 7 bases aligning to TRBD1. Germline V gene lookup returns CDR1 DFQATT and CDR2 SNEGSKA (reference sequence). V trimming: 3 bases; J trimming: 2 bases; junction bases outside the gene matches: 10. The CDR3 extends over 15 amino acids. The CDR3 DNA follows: TGCAGTGCTAGCGACTTTTCCGGGACAGCCTACGAGCAGTACTTC. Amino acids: CSASDFSGTAYEQYF.

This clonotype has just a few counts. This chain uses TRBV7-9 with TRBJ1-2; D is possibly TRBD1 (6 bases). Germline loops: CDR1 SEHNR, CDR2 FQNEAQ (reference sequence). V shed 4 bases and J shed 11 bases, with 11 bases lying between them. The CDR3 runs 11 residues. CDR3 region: CASSSYRDYTF. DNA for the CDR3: TGTGCCAGCAGCTCCTACAGGGATTACACCTTC.

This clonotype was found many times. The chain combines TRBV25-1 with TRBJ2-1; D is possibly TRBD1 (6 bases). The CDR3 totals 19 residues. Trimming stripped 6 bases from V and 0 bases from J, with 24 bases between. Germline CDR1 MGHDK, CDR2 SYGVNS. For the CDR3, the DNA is TGTGCCAGCAGCCCGACAGGTACCGCCTTAACGAGCTCCTACAATGAGCAGTTCTTC. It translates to CASSPTGTALTSSYNEQFF.

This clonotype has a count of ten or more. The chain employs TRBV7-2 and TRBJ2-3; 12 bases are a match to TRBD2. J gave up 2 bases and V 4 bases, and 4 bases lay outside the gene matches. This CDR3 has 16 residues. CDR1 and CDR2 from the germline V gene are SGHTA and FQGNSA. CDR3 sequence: CASSYTSGGLTDTQYF. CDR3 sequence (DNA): TGTGCCAGCAGCTATACTAGCGGGGGGCTCACAGATACGCAGTATTTT.